The TCR beta chain described here comes from a study of T cells in tuberculosis. The study, taken as a whole, reports: Cases with active tuberculosis were adults, while controls were adolescents. GMM-specific TCRs were nearer to active tuberculosis alpha repertoires, suggesting expansion.

With regard to this clone: The target antigen is unknown.

V shed 1 base and J 6 bases; nucleotides not matched to a gene: 4. The CDR3 loop spans 16 amino acids. Germline CDR1 is MNHNS and CDR2 is SASEGT. Assay used: immunoSEQ multiplex PCR; TCRdb lists only in-frame clones, some missing. Of some 47,000 clones in the sample, roughly 96% are singletons; the top ten hold approximately 7.9%. Each donor contributed 100,000 or so T cells on average, unsorted. Sequencing input: PBMCs. The rearrangement uses TRBV6-1 and TRBJ2-1; 12 bases are a match to TRBD2. This clonotype originated in a donor aged 10-29 years with latent tuberculosis or without tuberculosis infection. The CDR3 bases are TGTGCCAGCAGTGAAGGGGTGGGACTAGCGGGCAATGAGCAGTTCTTC. Protein product: CASSEGVGLAGNEQFF.